This TCR beta chain was found in a study of human T cells and chemical hapten exposure. Study-wide context: Chiefly female patients presented with alopecia areata, totalis or universalis.

Study-level findings and limits: It was expanded TCRs that formed significantly more large CDR3 similarity clusters than controls did. DPC sensitization did not alter TCRs above 1 in 1000 frequency.

Time point meaning: patch test 1, 2 weeks after DPC sensitization. Sample treatment: therapeutic diphenylcyclopropenone sensitization with weekly scalp DPC. Ten or more counts support this clonotype. Its antigen is not known. The CDR3 runs 12 residues. J lost 9 bases, V lost 4 bases, and 3 bases had no gene match. Germline lookup yields CDR1 SQVTM and CDR2 ANQGSEA. MiXCR was run by TCRdb on the RACE reads, yielding one entry per CDR3 protein. The data hold about 360,000 distinct CDR3 sequences, with roughly 4.8% observed a single time. This specimen was whole blood, taken in connection with sensitization to the hapten diphenylcyclopropenone (DPC). The chain uses TRBV29-1 and TRBJ2-1; 10 nucleotides line up with TRBD1. The sequence derives from a woman aged 50 to 65 with alopecia areata. Some clones in this sample may be carry-over from other donors' samples. CDR3 sequence (DNA): TGCAGCGTTGCGGGACAGGGGAGTGAGCAGTTCTTC. Translated: CSVAGQGSEQFF.